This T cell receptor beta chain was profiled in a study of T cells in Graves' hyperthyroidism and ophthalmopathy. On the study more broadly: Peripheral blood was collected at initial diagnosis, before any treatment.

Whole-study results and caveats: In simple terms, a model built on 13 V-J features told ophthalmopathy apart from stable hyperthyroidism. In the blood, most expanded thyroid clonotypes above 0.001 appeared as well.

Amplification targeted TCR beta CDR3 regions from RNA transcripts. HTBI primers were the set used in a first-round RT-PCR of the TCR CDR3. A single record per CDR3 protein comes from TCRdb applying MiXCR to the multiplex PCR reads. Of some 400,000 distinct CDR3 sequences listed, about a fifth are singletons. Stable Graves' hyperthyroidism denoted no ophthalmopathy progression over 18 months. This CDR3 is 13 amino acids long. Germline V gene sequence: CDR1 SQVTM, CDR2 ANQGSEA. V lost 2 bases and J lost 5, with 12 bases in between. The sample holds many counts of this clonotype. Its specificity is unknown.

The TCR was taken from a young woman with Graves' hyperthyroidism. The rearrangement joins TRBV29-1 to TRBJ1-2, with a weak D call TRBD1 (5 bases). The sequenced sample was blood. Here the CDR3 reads CSVELQGRYGYTF. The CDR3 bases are TGCAGCGTTGAACTGCAGGGCCGGTATGGCTACACCTTC.